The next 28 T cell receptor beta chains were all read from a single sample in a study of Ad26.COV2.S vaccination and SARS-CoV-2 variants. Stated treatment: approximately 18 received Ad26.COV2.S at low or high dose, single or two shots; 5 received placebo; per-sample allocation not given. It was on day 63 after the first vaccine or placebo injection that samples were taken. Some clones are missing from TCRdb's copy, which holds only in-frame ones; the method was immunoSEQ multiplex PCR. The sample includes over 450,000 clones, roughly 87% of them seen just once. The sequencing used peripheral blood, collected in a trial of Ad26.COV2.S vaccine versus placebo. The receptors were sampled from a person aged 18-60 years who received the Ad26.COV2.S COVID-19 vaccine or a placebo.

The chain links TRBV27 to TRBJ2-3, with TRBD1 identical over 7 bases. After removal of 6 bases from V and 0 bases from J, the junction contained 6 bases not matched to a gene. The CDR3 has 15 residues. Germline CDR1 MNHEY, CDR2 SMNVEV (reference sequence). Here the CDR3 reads CASRDRDLSTDTQYF. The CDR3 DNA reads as TGTGCCAGCAGAGACAGGGACCTTAGCACAGATACGCAGTATTTT.

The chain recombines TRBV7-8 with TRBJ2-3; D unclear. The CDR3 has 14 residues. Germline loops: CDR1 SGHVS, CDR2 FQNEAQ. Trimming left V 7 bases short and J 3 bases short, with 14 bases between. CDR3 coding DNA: TGTGCCAGCAACACCGGGCCGAATACAGATACGCAGTATTTT. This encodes CASNTGPNTDTQYF.

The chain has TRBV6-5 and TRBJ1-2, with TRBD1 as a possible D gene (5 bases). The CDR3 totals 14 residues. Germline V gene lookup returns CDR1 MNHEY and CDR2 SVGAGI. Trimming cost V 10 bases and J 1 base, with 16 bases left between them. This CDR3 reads CATGGRRDNYGYTF. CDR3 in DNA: TGTGCCACGGGGGGACGACGGGATAACTATGGCTACACCTTC.

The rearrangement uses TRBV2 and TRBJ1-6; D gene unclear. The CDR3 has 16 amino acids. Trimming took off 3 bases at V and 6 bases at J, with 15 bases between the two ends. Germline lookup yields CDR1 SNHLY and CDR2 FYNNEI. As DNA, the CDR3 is TGTGCCAGCAGTGAGCCCCCTCGCCTAATTAATTCACCCCTCCACTTT. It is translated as CASSEPPRLINSPLHF.

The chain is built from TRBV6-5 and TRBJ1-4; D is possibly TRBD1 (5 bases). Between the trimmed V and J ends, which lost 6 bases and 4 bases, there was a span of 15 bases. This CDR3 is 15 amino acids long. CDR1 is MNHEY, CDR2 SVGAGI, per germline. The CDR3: CASRPPGRHNEKLFF. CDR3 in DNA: TGTGCCAGCAGACCACCGGGACGGCATAATGAAAAACTGTTTTTT.

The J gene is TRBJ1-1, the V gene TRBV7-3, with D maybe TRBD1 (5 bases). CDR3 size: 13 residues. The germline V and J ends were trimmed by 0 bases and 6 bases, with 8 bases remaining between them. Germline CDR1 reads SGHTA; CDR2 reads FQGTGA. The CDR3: CASSLTGTSEAFF. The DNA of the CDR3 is TGTGCCAGCAGCTTAACCGGGACCTCTGAAGCTTTCTTT.

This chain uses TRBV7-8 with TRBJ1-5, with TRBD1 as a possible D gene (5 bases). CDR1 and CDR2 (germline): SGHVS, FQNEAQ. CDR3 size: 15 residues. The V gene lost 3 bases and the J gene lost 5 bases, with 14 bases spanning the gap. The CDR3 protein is CASSFGQGLYQPQHF. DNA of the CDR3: TGTGCCAGCAGCTTTGGCCAGGGTCTGTATCAGCCCCAGCATTTT.

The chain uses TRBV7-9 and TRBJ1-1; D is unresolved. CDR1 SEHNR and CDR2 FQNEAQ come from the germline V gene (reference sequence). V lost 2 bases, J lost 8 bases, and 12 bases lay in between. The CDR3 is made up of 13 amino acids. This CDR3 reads CASSLSQQTEAFF. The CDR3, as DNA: TGTGCCAGCAGCTTATCTCAACAGACCGAAGCTTTCTTT.

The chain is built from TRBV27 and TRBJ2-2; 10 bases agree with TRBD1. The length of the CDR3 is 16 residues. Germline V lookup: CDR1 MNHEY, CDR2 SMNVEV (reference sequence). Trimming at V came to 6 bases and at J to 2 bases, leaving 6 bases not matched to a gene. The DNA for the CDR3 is TGTGCCAGCAGGACCGGGACAGGGGTTAACACCGGGGAGCTGTTTTTT. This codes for CASRTGTGVNTGELFF.

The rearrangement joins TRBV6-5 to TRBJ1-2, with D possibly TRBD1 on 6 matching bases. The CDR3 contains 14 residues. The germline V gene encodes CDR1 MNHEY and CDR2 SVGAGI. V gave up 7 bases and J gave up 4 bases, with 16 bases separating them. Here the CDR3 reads CASKNTGIGYGYTF. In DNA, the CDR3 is TGTGCCAGCAAAAACACAGGGATCGGCTATGGCTACACCTTC.

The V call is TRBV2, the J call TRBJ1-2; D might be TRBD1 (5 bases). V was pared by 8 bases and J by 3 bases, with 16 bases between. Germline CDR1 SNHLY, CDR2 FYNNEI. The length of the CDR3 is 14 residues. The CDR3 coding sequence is TGTGCCAGCCGCCCCCATGTGACAGACTATGGCTACACCTTC. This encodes CASRPHVTDYGYTF.

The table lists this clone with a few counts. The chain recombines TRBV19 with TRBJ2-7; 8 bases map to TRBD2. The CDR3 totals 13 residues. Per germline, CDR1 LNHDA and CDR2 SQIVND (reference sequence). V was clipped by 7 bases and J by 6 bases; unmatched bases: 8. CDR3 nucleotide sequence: TGTGCCAGTAACTCCCAGCGGGGGCTCGAGCAGTACTTC. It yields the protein CASNSQRGLEQYF.

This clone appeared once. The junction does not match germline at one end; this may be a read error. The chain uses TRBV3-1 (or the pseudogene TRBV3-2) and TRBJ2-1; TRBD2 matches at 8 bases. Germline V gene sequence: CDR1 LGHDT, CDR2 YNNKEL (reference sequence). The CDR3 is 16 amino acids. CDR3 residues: CASRQGVSGVYNEQFF. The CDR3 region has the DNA TGTGCCAGCAGACAAGGGGTTAGCGGGGTATACAATGAGCAGTTCTTC.

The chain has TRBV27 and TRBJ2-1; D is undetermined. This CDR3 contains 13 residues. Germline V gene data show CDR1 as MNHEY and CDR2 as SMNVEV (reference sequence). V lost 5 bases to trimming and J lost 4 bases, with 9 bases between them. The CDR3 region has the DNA TGTGCCAGCAGTCCATCTCAGTACAATGAGCAGTTCTTC. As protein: CASSPSQYNEQFF.

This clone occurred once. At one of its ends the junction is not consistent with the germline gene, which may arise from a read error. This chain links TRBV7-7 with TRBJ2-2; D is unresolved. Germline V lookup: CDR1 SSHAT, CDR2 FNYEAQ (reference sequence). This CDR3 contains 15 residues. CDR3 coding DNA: TGTGCTAGCAGCTTTCAGGCAGGCCTAGGCGGGGAGCTGTTTTTT. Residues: CASSFQAGLGGELFF.

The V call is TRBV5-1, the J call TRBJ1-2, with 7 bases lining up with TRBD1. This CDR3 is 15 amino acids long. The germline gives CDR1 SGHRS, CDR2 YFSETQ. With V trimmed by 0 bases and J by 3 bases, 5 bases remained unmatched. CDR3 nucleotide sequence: TGCGCCAGCAGCTTGGGGAGGGGGCGCGACTATGGCTACACCTTC. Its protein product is CASSLGRGRDYGYTF.

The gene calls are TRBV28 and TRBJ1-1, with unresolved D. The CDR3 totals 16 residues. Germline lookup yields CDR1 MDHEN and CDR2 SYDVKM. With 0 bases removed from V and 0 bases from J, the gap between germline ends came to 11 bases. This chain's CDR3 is CASSLWSRPLNTEAFF. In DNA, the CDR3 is TGTGCCAGCAGTTTATGGTCCAGACCCTTGAACACTGAAGCTTTCTTT.

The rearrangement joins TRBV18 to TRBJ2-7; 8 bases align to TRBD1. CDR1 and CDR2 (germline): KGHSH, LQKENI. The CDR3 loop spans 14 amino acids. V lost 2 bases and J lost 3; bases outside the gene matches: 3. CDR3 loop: CASSPKTGGYEQYF. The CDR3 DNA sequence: TGTGCCAGCTCACCAAAAACAGGGGGCTACGAGCAGTACTTC. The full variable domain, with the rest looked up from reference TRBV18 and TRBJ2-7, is NAGVMQNPRHLVRRRGQEARLRCSPMKGHSHVYWYRQLPEEGLKFMVYLQKENIIDESGMPKERFSAEFPKEGPSILRIQQVVRGDSAAYFCASSPKTGGYEQYFGPGTRLTVT.

This chain's CDR3 is CASSFLVLAETDTQYF. The CDR3 nucleotides are TGTGCCAGCAGCTTCTTGGTGCTAGCAGAGACAGATACGCAGTATTTT. The chain carries TRBV5-4 and TRBJ2-3; D might be TRBD2 (5 bases). The CDR3 is made up of 16 amino acids. Germline values: CDR1 SGHNT, CDR2 YYREEE (reference sequence). V shed 2 bases and J shed 3 bases, with 16 bases lying between them.

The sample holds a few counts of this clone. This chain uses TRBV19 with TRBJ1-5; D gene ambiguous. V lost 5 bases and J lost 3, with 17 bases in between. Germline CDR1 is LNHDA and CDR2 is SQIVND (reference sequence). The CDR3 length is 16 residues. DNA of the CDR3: TGTGCCAGTAGTCTCCCCGGACTGACTTTCAATCAGCCCCAGCATTTT. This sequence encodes CASSLPGLTFNQPQHF.

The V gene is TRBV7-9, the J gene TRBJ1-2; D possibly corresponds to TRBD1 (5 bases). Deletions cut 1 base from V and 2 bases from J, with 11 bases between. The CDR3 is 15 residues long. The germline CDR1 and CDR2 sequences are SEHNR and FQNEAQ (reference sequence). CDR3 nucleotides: TGTGCCAGCAGCTTAGGGGTGGGGGTGAACTATGGCTACACCTTC. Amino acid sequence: CASSLGVGVNYGYTF.

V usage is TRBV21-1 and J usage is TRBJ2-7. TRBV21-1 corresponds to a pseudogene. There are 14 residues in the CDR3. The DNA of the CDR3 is TGTGCCAGCCCAGTTATAGGCCGATCCTACGAGCAGTACTTC. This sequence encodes CASPVIGRSYEQYF.

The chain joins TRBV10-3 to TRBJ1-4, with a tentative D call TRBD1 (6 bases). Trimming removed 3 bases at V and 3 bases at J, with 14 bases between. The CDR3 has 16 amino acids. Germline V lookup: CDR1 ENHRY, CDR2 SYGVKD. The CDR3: CAISEPRQGPNEKLFF. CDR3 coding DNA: TGTGCCATCAGTGAACCGCGGCAGGGGCCTAATGAAAAACTGTTTTTT.

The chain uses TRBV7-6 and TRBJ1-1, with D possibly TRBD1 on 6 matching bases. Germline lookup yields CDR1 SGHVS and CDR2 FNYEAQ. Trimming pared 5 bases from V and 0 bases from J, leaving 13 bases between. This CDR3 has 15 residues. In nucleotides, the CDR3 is TGTGCCAGCAGCACCGGGACAAGCATGAACACTGAAGCTTTCTTT. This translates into CASSTGTSMNTEAFF.

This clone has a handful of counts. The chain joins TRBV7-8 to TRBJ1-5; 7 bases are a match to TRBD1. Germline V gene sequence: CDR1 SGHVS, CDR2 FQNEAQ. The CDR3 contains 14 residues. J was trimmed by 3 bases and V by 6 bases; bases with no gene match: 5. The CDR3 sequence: CASSRDRDNQPQHF. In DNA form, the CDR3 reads TGTGCCAGCAGTCGAGACAGGGACAATCAGCCCCAGCATTTT. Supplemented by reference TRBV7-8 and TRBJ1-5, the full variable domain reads GAGVSQSPRYKVAKRGQDVALRCDPISGHVSLFWYQQALGQGPEFLTYFQNEAQLDKSGLPSDRFFAERPEGSVSTLKIQRTQQEDSAVYLCASSRDRDNQPQHFGDGTRLSIL.

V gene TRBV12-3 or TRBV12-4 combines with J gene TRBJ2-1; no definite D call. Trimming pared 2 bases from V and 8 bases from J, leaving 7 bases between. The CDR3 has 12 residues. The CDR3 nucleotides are TGTGCCAGCAGTTTAATAGGACATGAGCAGTTCTTC. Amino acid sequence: CASSLIGHEQFF.

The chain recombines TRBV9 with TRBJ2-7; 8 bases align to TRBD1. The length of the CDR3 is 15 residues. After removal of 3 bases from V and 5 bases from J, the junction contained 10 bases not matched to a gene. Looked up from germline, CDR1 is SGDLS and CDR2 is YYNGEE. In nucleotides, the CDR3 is TGTGCCAGCAGCGGTACCGGGACAGGAGGCCACGAGCAGTACTTC. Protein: CASSGTGTGGHEQYF.

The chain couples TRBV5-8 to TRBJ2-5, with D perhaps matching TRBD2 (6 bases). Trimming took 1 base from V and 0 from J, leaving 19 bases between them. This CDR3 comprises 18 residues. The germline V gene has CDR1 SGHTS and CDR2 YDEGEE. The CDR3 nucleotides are TGTGCCAGCAGCTTGAGTTTGGCGGCGGGGACGTACCAAGAGACCCAGTACTTC. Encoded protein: CASSLSLAAGTYQETQYF.